The next 10 T cell receptor beta chains were all read from a single sample in a study of T cell responses to AZD1222 COVID-19 vaccine (dated by TCRdb to about 2021). Receptor amplification or capture employed the immunoSEQ multiplex PCR assay. What TCRdb holds here is the immuneACCESS table cut down to in-frame rearrangements. Part of the clones is not present; checked against another copy, under half of the missing clones reflect an unresolved V gene, and the others are unexplained. The sample table holds about 72,000 clones, of which about nine tenths were seen once. About 24% of the sample goes to the ten largest clones. Sample time point, as interpreted from the label and publication: baseline before first vaccination. The input for sequencing was peripheral blood, taken on day 0 of AZD1222 vaccination. These receptor sequences come from an adult in good health.

V and J are TRBV30 and TRBJ1-2; D might be TRBD1 (5 bases). The CDR3 covers 16 residues. Per the germline V gene, CDR1 is GTSNPN and CDR2 is SVGIG (reference sequence). Trimming stripped 3 bases from V and 2 bases from J, with 19 bases between. The CDR3 DNA follows: TGTGCCTGGAGAGCGGCAGGGTCTATCCTAAACTATGGCTACACCTTC. Amino acids: CAWRAAGSILNYGYTF.

The gene calls are TRBV11-3 and TRBJ1-3, with D uncertain. The CDR3 covers 15 residues. Per the germline V gene, CDR1 is SGHNT and CDR2 is YENEEA. V was pared by 1 base and J by 0 bases, with 7 bases between. This chain's CDR3 is CASSLGTASGNTIYF. DNA for the CDR3: TGTGCCAGCAGCTTAGGGACGGCCTCTGGAAACACCATATATTTT.

The chain combines TRBV2 with TRBJ1-6, with D possibly matching TRBD1 (5 bases). V was cut by 7 bases and J by 6 bases, with 10 bases left in between. The CDR3 runs to 13 residues. CDR1 is SNHLY, CDR2 FYNNEI, per germline. CDR3 amino acids: CASNRDLNSPLHF. In nucleotides, the CDR3 is TGTGCCAGCAACCGGGACCTTAATTCACCCCTCCACTTT.

This clone was seen more than once but under ten times. The CDR3 DNA sequence: TGCGCCAGCAGCTTGTCGGACTACCTCGGGGGCTACGAGCAGTACTTC. It encodes CASSLSDYLGGYEQYF. The rearrangement uses TRBV5-1 and TRBJ2-7; possible D gene TRBD2, 6 bases. The ends were cut back, 1 base at V and 3 bases at J, with 17 bases in the middle. The CDR3 length is 16 residues. The germline V gene encodes CDR1 SGHRS and CDR2 YFSETQ.

This clone appeared once. V gene TRBV2 combines with J gene TRBJ1-4; TRBD1 is a possible D gene (5 bases). Germline assignment: CDR1 SNHLY and CDR2 FYNNEI. The CDR3 runs to 11 residues. Trimming pared 3 bases from V and 10 bases from J, leaving 6 bases between. The CDR3 reads CASSDTGKLFF. For the CDR3, the DNA is TGTGCCAGCAGTGATACAGGAAAACTGTTTTTT.

V is TRBV2 and J is TRBJ1-3; D unresolved. The V end lost 5 bases, the J end lost 0 bases, and 20 bases lay between the germline ends. The CDR3 spans 18 residues. Germline lookup yields CDR1 SNHLY and CDR2 FYNNEI. The CDR3 reads CASSLRIVERVSGNTIYF. DNA for the CDR3: TGTGCCAGCAGTTTAAGGATTGTGGAACGTGTCTCTGGAAACACCATATATTTT.

The sample holds one count of this clone. V usage is TRBV10-3 and J usage is TRBJ1-2, with 8 bases lining up with TRBD1. This CDR3 is built from 14 residues. V lost 4 bases to trimming and J lost 7 bases; unmatched junction nucleotides: 8. Germline V lookup: CDR1 ENHRY, CDR2 SYGVKD. In nucleotides, the CDR3 is TGTGCCATCAGTGGCCGGGACAGGCGCGGTGGCTACACCTTC. It yields the protein CAISGRDRRGGYTF.

This clone appeared once. The chain combines TRBV6-1 with TRBJ1-6; unclear D gene. The V gene lost 1 base and the J gene lost 13 bases, with 14 bases spanning the gap. The germline CDR1 and CDR2 sequences are MNHNS and SASEGT. This CDR3 contains 14 residues. The CDR3 DNA reads TGTGCCAGCAGTGAAGGCACCGACGGCCTCCCCCTCCACTTT. This codes for CASSEGTDGLPLHF.

V usage is TRBV28 and J usage is TRBJ2-7, with 8 positions matching TRBD1. CDR3 size: 14 residues. Trimming at V came to 6 bases and at J to 1 base, leaving 5 bases not matched to a gene. From germline, CDR1 is MDHEN and CDR2 SYDVKM. The CDR3 sequence: CASRGTGLSYEQYF. The CDR3 nucleotides are TGTGCCAGCAGGGGGACAGGTCTATCCTACGAGCAGTACTTC.

The DNA of the CDR3 is TGTGCCAGCAGTTTACGGGGTACTGAAGCTTTCTTT. This sequence encodes CASSLRGTEAFF. The chain carries TRBV6-5 and TRBJ1-1; no reliable D call. Trimming cost V 4 bases and J 5 bases, with 8 bases left between them. Germline V lookup: CDR1 MNHEY, CDR2 SVGAGI. This CDR3 has 12 amino acids.